Below, 8 T cell receptor beta chains from the same sample are listed, as sequenced in a study of blood T cell repertoires in COVID-19. Sequencing used immunoSEQ multiplex PCR; TCRdb keeps in-frame clones, though not all of them. The sample consists of roughly 190,000 clones, roughly 89% of them appearing once. The specimen was peripheral blood. These receptors all come from a man younger than 35 with active or convalescent COVID-19.

The CDR3 sequence: CASSPRTVLGNQPQHF. The CDR3 DNA follows: TGTGCCAGCAGCCCAAGGACAGTGCTTGGCAATCAGCCCCAGCATTTT. The chain is built from TRBV3-1 (or the pseudogene TRBV3-2) and TRBJ1-5; tentative D call: TRBD1 (6 bases). V gave up 4 bases and J gave up 2 bases, with 15 bases separating them. Looked up from germline, CDR1 is LGHDT and CDR2 is YNNKEL (reference sequence). This CDR3 is built from 16 residues.

The chain combines TRBV6-5 with TRBJ1-1; D uncertain. With 8 bases removed from V and 3 bases from J, the gap between germline ends came to 16 bases. The CDR3 sequence is 14 residues long. Germline V gene data show CDR1 as MNHEY and CDR2 as SVGAGI. The CDR3 DNA is TGTGCCAGCGGCCGCAAGCCCGGGGACACTGAAGCTTTCTTT. Its translation is CASGRKPGDTEAFF.

The chain joins TRBV5-4 to TRBJ1-2, with unresolved D. V lost 4 bases, J lost 5 bases, and 9 bases lay in between. Germline V gene lookup returns CDR1 SGHNT and CDR2 YYREEE (reference sequence). The CDR3 has 12 amino acids. The CDR3 sequence is CASSLEGYGYTF. The DNA for the CDR3 is TGTGCCAGCAGCCTCGAGGGTTATGGCTACACCTTC.

V and J are TRBV7-9 and TRBJ2-7; D may be TRBD2 (6 bases). Trimming shortened V by 1 base and J by 0 bases, and 16 bases separated the two germline ends. The CDR3 totals 17 residues. Looked up from germline, CDR1 is SEHNR and CDR2 is FQNEAQ (reference sequence). CDR3 protein: CASSLGTAGPLSYEQYF. CDR3 bases: TGTGCCAGCAGCTTAGGTACGGCGGGACCACTCTCCTACGAGCAGTACTTC.

This clone turned up a few times. V usage is TRBV5-4 and J usage is TRBJ1-1, with 7 bases that match TRBD1. V lost 2 bases and J lost 3; bases outside the gene matches: 4. This CDR3 region has 14 residues. CDR1 is SGHNT and CDR2 is YYREEE in the germline V gene (reference sequence). CDR3 amino acids: CASSFTGAHTEAFF. As DNA, the CDR3 is TGTGCCAGCAGCTTCACAGGGGCTCACACTGAAGCTTTCTTT.

This clone was counted between two and nine times. The chain combines TRBV27 with TRBJ1-2; D is unclear. The CDR3 loop spans 13 amino acids. Between the trimmed V and J ends, which lost 1 base and 5 bases, there was a span of 8 bases. Germline-derived CDR1 and CDR2 are MNHEY and SMNVEV (reference sequence). The chain's CDR3 is CASSLFGGYGYTF. The CDR3 nucleotides are TGTGCCAGCAGTTTATTCGGAGGTTATGGCTACACCTTC.

This clone was seen a single time. V usage is TRBV5-1 and J usage is TRBJ2-3; 7 positions agree with TRBD2. The junction had 2 bases not matched to a gene; V was cut back by 4 bases and J by 0 bases. The germline CDR1 and CDR2 sequences are SGHRS and YFSETQ. This CDR3 is built from 14 residues. In DNA, the CDR3 is TGCGCCAGCAGCGGGGACTATAGCACAGATACGCAGTATTTT. Its translation: CASSGDYSTDTQYF.

The chain couples TRBV5-4 to TRBJ2-7; D unclear. This CDR3 region has 14 residues. Germline V gene sequence: CDR1 SGHNT, CDR2 YYREEE (reference sequence). Trimming pared 9 bases from V and 1 base from J, leaving 17 bases between. The CDR3 protein is CATRRFASSYEQYV. Written as DNA, the CDR3 is TGTGCCACCCGTCGGTTTGCGAGTTCCTACGAGCAGTACGTC.